This is a list of T cell receptor beta chains from one sample in a study of blood T cells in healthy people across ages. TCRdb redid the calling of the 5' RACE reads with MiXCR, one entry per CDR3 protein. Of 800,000 to 1,300,000 distinct CDR3 sequences listed, approximately 25% are singletons. The same data also contributed to another study, on T cells of mothers and their children.

Sequencing was performed on blood. The receptors shown here come from a girl aged 2 to 10 in good health. Both conserved end residues are part of each CDR3. D genes are given only for firm matches. Some rows mark clone size as missing; the rest say once, few, many or name a class of expanded clone.

TRBJ2-3	few	TRBV6-5	TRBD1	TGTGCCAGCAGACAGCTACAGGGGGCAGATACGCAGTATTTT	CASRQLQGADTQYF
TRBJ1-5	-	TRBV5-1	-	TGCGCCAGCAGCTTGGGGCCGGGATGGAGCAATCAGCCCCAGCATTTT	CASSLGPGWSNQPQHF
TRBJ1-2	few	TRBV9	-	TGTGCCAGCAGCGCCCGAGGGCAGCTCCCTTCCCCACGCCCCACCTTC	CASSARGQLPSPRPTF
TRBJ2-1	-	TRBV7-9	-	TGTGCCAGCAGCTTATTGTGGGATGAGCAGTTCTTC	CASSLLWDEQFF
TRBJ2-7	-	TRBV7-8	-	TGTGCCAGCAGCTTTTATCTGGATTTCGGAGTTTACGAGCAGTACTTC	CASSFYLDFGVYEQYF
TRBJ2-7	-	TRBV20-1	-	TGCAGTGCTAGGCCGACAGTTACCTACGAGCAGTACTTC	CSARPTVTYEQYF
TRBJ2-7	-	TRBV28	TRBD2	TGTGCCAGCAGTTTGGGAGGGACTAGCGGGAAAGGATACGAGCAGTACTTC	CASSLGGTSGKGYEQYF
TRBJ2-3	few	TRBV4-1	-	TGCGCCAGCAGCCAGCGATTGGGGAACACAGATACGCAGTATTTT	CASSQRLGNTDTQYF
TRBJ2-2	few	TRBV12-3/TRBV12-4	TRBD2	TGTGCCAGCAGTCCCTACGCGGGGGCGAACACCGGGGAGCTGTTTTTT	CASSPYAGANTGELFF
TRBJ2-1	few	TRBV6-1	TRBD2	TGTGCCAGCAGTGGGGTATTTGGGCTAGCGGGGGGCAAGCTAAACAATGAGCAGTTCTTC	CASSGVFGLAGGKLNNEQFF
TRBJ2-5	-	TRBV4-2	-	TGTGCCAGCAGCCGGACTACCAGTGGAGAAGAGACCCAGTACTTC	CASSRTTSGEETQYF
TRBJ1-1	few	TRBV3-1	-	TGTGCCAGCAGCCAAGTCCCAGAGGGTGGAGCTTTCTTT	CASSQVPEGGAFF
TRBJ2-7	-	TRBV4-3	-	TGCGCCAGCAGCCAAGATTACGGTGGTACCTACGAGCAGTACTTC	CASSQDYGGTYEQYF
TRBJ2-7	-	TRBV6-1	-	TGTGCCGGCAATCCTACGAAGGGACGGGAGCAGTACTTC	CAGNPTKGREQYF
TRBJ1-4	-	TRBV12-5	-	TGTGCTAGTGGTTCGTTCGACAGTAGGGTTGAAAAACTGTTTTTT	CASGSFDSRVEKLFF
TRBJ2-4	-	TRBV7-2	-	TGTGCCAGCAGCCAGGGACGGAGGACTGACATTCAGTACTTC	CASSQGRRTDIQYF
TRBJ1-5	-	TRBV7-2	-	TGTGCCAGCAGCTTGGTCCCCTTTGCGGGCAATCAGCCCCAGCATTTT	CASSLVPFAGNQPQHF
TRBJ2-2	few	TRBV6-5	TRBD2	TGTGCCAGCAGCCGGGGACTAGCTCGAACCGGGGAGCTGTTTTTT	CASSRGLARTGELFF
TRBJ2-1	many	TRBV29-1	TRBD1	TGCAGCGCCGCGGGCCCCCTATGGGACAGGGGCTTCTACAATGAGCAGTTCTTC	CSAAGPLWDRGFYNEQFF
TRBJ2-7	few	TRBV29-1	TRBD1	TGCAGCGTTGGGGTCCGGGACAGGGGGTACTACGAGCAGTACTTC	CSVGVRDRGYYEQYF
TRBJ2-1	few	TRBV19	TRBD2	TGTGCCAGTGTTCCTAGCGGATTGTACAATGAGCAGTTCTTC	CASVPSGLYNEQFF